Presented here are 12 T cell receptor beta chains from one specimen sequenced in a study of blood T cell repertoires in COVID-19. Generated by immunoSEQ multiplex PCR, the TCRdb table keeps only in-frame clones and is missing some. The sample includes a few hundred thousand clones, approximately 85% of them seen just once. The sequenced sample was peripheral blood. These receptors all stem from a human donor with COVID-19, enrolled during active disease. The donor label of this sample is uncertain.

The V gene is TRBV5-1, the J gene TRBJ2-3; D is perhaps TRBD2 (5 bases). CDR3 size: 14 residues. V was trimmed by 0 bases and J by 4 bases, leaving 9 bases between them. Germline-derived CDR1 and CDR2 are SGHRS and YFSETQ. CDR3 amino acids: CASSLERGPDTQYF. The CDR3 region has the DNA TGCGCCAGCAGCTTGGAAAGAGGGCCAGATACGCAGTATTTT.

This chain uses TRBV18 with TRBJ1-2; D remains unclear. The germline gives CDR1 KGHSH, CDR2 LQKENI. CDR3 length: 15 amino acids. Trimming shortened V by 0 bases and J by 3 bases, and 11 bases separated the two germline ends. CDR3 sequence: CASSPPGREDYGYTF. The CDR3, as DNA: TGTGCCAGCTCACCACCGGGTAGGGAGGACTATGGCTACACCTTC.

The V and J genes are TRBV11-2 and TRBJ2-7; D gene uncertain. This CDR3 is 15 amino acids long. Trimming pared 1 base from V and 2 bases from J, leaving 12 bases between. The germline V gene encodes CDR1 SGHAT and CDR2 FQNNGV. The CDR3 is CASSLGAAVTYEQYF. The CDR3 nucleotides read TGTGCCAGCAGCTTAGGTGCGGCGGTAACCTACGAGCAGTACTTC.

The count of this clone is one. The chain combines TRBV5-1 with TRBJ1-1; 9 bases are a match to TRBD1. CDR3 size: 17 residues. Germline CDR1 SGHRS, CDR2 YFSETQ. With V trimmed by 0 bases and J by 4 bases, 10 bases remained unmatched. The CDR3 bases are TGCGCCAGCAGCTTGGCTGGGACAGGGCTGCCTGGCACTGAAGCTTTCTTT. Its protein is CASSLAGTGLPGTEAFF. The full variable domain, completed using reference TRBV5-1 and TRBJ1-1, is KAGVTQTPRYLIKTRGQQVTLSCSPISGHRSVSWYQQTPGQGLQFLFEYFSETQRNKGNFPGRFSGRQFSNSRSEMNVSTLELGDSALYLCASSLAGTGLPGTEAFFGQGTRLTVV.

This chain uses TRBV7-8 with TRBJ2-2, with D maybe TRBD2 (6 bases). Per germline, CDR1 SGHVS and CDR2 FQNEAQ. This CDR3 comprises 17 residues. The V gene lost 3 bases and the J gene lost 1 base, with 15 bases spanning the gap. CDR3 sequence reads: CASSFFLGTGNTGELFF. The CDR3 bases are TGTGCCAGCAGCTTCTTTTTAGGGACTGGGAACACCGGGGAGCTGTTTTTT. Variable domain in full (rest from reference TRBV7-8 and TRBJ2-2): GAGVSQSPRYKVAKRGQDVALRCDPISGHVSLFWYQQALGQGPEFLTYFQNEAQLDKSGLPSDRFFAERPEGSVSTLKIQRTQQEDSAVYLCASSFFLGTGNTGELFFGEGSRLTVL.

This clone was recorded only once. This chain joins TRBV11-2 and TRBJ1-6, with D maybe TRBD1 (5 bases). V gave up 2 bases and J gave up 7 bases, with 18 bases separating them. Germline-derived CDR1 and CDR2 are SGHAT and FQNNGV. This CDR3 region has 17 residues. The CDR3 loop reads CASSLPPLQGPNSPLHF. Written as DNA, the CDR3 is TGTGCCAGCAGCTTACCCCCACTCCAGGGCCCCAATTCACCCCTCCACTTT.

For the CDR3, the DNA is TGCGCCAGCACCATTGGGCAGTCTGAGCAGTTCTTC. It is translated as CASTIGQSEQFF. The genes are TRBV5-1 and TRBJ2-1, with D uncertain. Germline CDR1 and CDR2: SGHRS and YFSETQ. Trimming removed 6 bases at V and 9 bases at J, with 13 bases between. The CDR3 consists of 12 residues.

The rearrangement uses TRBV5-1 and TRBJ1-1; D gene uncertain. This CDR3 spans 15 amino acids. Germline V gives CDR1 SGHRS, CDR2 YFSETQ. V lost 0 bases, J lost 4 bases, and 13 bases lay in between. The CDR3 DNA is TGCGCCAGCAGCTTGGTGGAGGGTGGACTCACTGAAGCTTTCTTT. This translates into CASSLVEGGLTEAFF.

CDR3 protein: CASSQDPQRKNIQYF. CDR3 DNA: TGCGCCAGCAGCCAAGACCCACAAAGAAAAAACATTCAGTACTTC. J is TRBJ2-4 and V is TRBV4-1; D is undetermined. Trimming removed 0 bases at V and 4 bases at J, with 10 bases between. There are 15 residues in the CDR3. The germline V gene has CDR1 MGHRA and CDR2 YSYEKL.

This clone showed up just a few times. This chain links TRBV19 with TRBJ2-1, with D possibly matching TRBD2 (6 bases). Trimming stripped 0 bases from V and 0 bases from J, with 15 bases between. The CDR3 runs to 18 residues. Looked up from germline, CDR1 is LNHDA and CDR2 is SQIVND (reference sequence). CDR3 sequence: CASSIDLGAGSSYNEQFF. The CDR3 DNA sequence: TGTGCCAGTAGTATAGATCTAGGGGCGGGAAGCTCCTACAATGAGCAGTTCTTC.

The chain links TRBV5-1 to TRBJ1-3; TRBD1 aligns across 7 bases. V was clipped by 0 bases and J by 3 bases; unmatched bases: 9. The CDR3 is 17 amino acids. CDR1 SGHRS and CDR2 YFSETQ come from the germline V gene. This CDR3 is CASSLAPLGDSGNTIYF. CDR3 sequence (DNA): TGCGCCAGCAGCTTGGCCCCCTTAGGGGACAGTGGAAACACCATATATTTT.

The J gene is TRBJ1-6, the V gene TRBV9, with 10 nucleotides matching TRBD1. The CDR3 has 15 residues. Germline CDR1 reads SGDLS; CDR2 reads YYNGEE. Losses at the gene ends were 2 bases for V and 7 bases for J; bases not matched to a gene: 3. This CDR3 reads CASSVRQGANSPLHF. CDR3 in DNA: TGTGCCAGCAGCGTCCGACAGGGGGCGAATTCACCCCTCCACTTT.